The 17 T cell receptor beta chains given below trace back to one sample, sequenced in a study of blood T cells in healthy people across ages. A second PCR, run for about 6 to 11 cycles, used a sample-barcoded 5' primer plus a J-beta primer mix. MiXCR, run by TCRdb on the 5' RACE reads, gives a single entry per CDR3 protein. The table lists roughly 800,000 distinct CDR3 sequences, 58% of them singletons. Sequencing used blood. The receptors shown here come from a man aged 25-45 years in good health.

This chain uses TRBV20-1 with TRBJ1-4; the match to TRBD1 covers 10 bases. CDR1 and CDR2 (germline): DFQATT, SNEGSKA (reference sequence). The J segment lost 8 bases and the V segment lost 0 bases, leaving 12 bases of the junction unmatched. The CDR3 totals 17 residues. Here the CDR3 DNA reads TGCAGTGCTAGAGATCCGGACAGGGGGGGAGTACGGGAAAAACTGTTTTTT. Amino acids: CSARDPDRGGVREKLFF.

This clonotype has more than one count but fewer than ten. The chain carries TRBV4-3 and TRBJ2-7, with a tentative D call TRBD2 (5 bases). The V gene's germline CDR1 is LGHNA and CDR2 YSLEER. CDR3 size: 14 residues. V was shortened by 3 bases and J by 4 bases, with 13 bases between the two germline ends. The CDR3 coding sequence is TGCGCCAGCAGCCAGGGATCTGGCGGGTACGAGCAGTACTTC. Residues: CASSQGSGGYEQYF.

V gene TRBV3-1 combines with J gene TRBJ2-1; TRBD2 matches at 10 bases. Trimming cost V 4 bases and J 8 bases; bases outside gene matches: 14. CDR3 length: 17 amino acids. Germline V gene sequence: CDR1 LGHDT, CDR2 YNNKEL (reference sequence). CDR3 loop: CASSRELTSGNVYEQFF. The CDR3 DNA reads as TGTGCCAGCAGCCGCGAGCTTACTAGCGGGAATGTCTATGAGCAGTTCTTC.

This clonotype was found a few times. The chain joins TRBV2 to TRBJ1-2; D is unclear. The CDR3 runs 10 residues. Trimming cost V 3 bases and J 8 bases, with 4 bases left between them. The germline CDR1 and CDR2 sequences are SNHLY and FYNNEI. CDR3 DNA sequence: TGTGCCAGCAGTGATCGGGGCTACACCTTC. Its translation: CASSDRGYTF.

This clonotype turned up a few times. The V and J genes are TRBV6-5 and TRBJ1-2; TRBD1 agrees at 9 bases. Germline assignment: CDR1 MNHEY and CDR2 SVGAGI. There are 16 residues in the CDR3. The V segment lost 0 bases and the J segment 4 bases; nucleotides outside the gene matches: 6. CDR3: CASSYSSLTGGYGYTF. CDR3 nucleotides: TGTGCCAGCAGTTACTCATCCCTGACAGGGGGCTATGGCTACACCTTC.

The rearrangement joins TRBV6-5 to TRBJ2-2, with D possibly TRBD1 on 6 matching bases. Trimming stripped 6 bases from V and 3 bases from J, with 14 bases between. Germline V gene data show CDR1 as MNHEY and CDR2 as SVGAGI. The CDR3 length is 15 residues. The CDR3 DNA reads TGTGCCAGCAGCCCGCCCCCAGGGGACACCGGGGAGCTGTTTTTT. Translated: CASSPPPGDTGELFF.

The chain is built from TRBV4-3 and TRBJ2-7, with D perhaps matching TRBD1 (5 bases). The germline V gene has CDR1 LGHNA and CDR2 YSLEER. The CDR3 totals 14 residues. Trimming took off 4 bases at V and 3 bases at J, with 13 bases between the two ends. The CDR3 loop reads CASSLTLGVYEQYF. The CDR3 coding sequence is TGCGCCAGCAGCCTGACGCTAGGGGTCTACGAGCAGTACTTC.

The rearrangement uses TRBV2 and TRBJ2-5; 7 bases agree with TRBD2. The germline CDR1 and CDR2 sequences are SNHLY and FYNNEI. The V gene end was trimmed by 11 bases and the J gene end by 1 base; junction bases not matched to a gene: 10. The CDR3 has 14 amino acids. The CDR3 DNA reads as TGTGCCGGGGGGAGGCCTAGCGGCCAAGAGACCCAGTACTTC. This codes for CAGGRPSGQETQYF. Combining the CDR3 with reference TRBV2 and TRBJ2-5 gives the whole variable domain EPEVTQTPSHQVTQMGQEVILRCVPISNHLYFYWYRQILGQKVEFLVSFYNNEISEKSEIFDDQFSVERPDGSNFTLKIRSTKLEDSAMYFCAGGRPSGQETQYFGPGTRLLVL.

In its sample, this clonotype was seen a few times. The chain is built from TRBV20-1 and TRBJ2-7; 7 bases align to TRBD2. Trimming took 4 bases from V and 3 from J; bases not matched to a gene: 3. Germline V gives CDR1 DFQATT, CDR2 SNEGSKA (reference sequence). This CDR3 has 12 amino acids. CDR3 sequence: CSATAGDYEQYF. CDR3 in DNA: TGCAGTGCTACCGCGGGGGACTACGAGCAGTACTTC.

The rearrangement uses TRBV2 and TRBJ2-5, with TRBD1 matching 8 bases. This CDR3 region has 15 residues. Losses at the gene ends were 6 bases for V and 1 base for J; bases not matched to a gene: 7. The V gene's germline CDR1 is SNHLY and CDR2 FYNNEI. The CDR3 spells CASSPITGGQETQYF. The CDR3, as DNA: TGTGCCAGCAGCCCAATCACAGGGGGCCAAGAGACCCAGTACTTC.

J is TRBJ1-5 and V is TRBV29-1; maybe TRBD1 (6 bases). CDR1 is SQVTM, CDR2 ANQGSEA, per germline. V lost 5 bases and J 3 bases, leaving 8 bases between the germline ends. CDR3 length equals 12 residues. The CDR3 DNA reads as TGCAGCGTTCTGGGGGCCAATCAGCCCCAGCATTTT. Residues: CSVLGANQPQHF.

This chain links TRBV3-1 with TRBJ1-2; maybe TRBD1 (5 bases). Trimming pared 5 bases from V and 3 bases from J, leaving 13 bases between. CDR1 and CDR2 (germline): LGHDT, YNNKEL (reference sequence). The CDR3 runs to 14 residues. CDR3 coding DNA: TGTGCCAGCAGCGACCCGGGGGGAGACTATGGCTACACCTTC. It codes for CASSDPGGDYGYTF.

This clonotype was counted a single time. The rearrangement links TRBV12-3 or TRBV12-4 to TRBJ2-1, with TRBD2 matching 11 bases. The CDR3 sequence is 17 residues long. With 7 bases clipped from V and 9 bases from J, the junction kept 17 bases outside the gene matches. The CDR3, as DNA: TGTGCCAGCAACAGGGGAGGGCTAGCGGGAGGCTGGGGTGAGCAGTTCTTC. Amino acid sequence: CASNRGGLAGGWGEQFF.

The CDR3 loop is CSALAGGNQPQHF. The CDR3 nucleotides are TGCAGTGCTCTGGCGGGGGGCAATCAGCCCCAGCATTTT. The J gene is TRBJ1-5, the V gene TRBV20-1; D might be TRBD1 (5 bases). The CDR3 runs 13 residues. Germline loops: CDR1 DFQATT, CDR2 SNEGSKA (reference sequence). V lost 5 bases and J lost 2, with 10 bases in between.

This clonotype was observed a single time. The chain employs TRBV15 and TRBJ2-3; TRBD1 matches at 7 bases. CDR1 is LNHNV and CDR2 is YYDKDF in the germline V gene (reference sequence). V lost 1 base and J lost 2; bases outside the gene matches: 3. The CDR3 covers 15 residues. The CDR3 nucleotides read TGTGCCACCAGCAGAGCGGACAGGACCACAGATACGCAGTATTTT. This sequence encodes CATSRADRTTDTQYF.

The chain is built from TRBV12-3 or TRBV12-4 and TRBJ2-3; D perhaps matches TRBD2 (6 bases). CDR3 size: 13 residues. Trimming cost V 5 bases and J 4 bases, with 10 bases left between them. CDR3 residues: CASSGGISDTQYF. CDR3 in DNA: TGTGCCAGCAGTGGGGGGATTTCAGATACGCAGTATTTT.

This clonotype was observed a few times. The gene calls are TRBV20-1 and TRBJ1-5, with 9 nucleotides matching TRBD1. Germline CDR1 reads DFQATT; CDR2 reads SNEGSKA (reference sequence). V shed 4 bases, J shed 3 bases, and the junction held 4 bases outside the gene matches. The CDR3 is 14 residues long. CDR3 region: CSATTGGNNQPQHF. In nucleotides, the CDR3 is TGCAGTGCTACAACAGGGGGCAACAATCAGCCCCAGCATTTT.